The 19 T cell receptor beta chains below come from one sample, sequenced in a study of blood T cell repertoires in COVID-19. Clones were read by immunoSEQ multiplex PCR, and TCRdb kept only the in-frame ones, dropping some. Of about 220,000 clones in the sample, 86% were seen once. The material sequenced was peripheral blood. The source of these receptors is a man younger than 45 who had recovered from COVID-19.

The chain is built from TRBV30 and TRBJ1-6; D ambiguous. The V end lost 0 bases, the J end lost 0 bases, and 9 bases lay between the germline ends. The CDR3 totals 16 residues. CDR1 and CDR2 (germline): GTSNPN, SVGIG (reference sequence). The CDR3 coding sequence is TGTGCCTGGAGTGTTAGCCAGAGCTCCTATAATTCACCCCTCCACTTT. Translating gives CAWSVSQSSYNSPLHF.

This rearrangement joins TRBV7-8 to TRBJ2-1, with 8 bases fitting TRBD2. V was pared by 6 bases and J by 8 bases, with 12 bases of the junction left unmatched. The CDR3 has 15 residues. Germline V gene sequence: CDR1 SGHVS, CDR2 FQNEAQ. The CDR3: CASRLPGGALDEQFF. The CDR3 coding sequence is TGTGCCAGCAGACTACCGGGGGGGGCCTTGGATGAGCAGTTCTTC. The complete variable domain, with remaining parts taken from reference TRBV7-8 and TRBJ2-1, reads GAGVSQSPRYKVAKRGQDVALRCDPISGHVSLFWYQQALGQGPEFLTYFQNEAQLDKSGLPSDRFFAERPEGSVSTLKIQRTQQEDSAVYLCASRLPGGALDEQFFGPGTRLTVL.

V usage is TRBV6-6 and J usage is TRBJ1-4, with D maybe TRBD1 (5 bases). Trimming stripped 0 bases from V and 5 bases from J, with 10 bases between. Germline V gene sequence: CDR1 MNHNY, CDR2 SVGAGI (reference sequence). The CDR3 extends over 15 amino acids. CDR3 region: CASSYSNRLNEKLFF. CDR3 in DNA: TGTGCCAGCAGTTACTCCAACAGGCTAAATGAAAAACTGTTTTTT.

The V gene is TRBV7-9, the J gene TRBJ2-6; D call uncertain. The CDR3 is 14 residues long. Trimming took 6 bases from V and 0 from J, leaving 6 bases between them. Germline V CDR1 and CDR2: SEHNR, FQNEAQ (reference sequence). The CDR3 sequence: CASRHDSGANVLTF. CDR3 DNA sequence: TGTGCCAGCAGACATGACTCTGGGGCCAACGTCCTGACTTTC.

The V and J genes are TRBV27 and TRBJ2-1; 14 bases fit TRBD2. Germline V gene sequence: CDR1 MNHEY, CDR2 SMNVEV (reference sequence). V shed 0 bases, J shed 6 bases, and the junction held 4 bases outside the gene matches. The length of the CDR3 is 17 residues. The CDR3 DNA reads as TGTGCCAGCAGTTTATCCTCCGGGACTAGCGGGGGCAATGAGCAGTTCTTC. It is translated as CASSLSSGTSGGNEQFF.

The chain is built from TRBV5-4 and TRBJ1-6; 8 positions match TRBD1. The junction had 10 bases not matched to a gene; V was cut back by 4 bases and J by 10 bases. The CDR3 consists of 15 residues. The V gene's germline CDR1 is SGHNT and CDR2 YYREEE (reference sequence). Written as DNA, the CDR3 is TGTGCCAGCAGCCTGGGGCAGGGGGCATCCTCACCCCTCCACTTT. Translated: CASSLGQGASSPLHF.

The sample holds one count of this clone. J is TRBJ2-3 and V is TRBV6-5; D is uncertain. The CDR3 has 12 residues. Trimming shortened V by 6 bases and J by 6 bases, and 10 bases separated the two germline ends. Germline CDR1 and CDR2: MNHEY and SVGAGI. CDR3 in amino acids: CASRAYGDTQYF. CDR3 DNA sequence: TGTGCCAGCAGGGCGTACGGGGATACGCAGTATTTT.

This clone was seen once. V usage is TRBV18 and J usage is TRBJ2-1; D is uncertain. Germline V gene lookup returns CDR1 KGHSH and CDR2 LQKENI. V was pared by 6 bases and J by 5 bases, with 5 bases between. This CDR3 has 11 amino acids. The DNA for the CDR3 is TGTGCCAGCTCCCGGGACAATGAGCAGTTCTTC. This encodes CASSRDNEQFF.

The chain employs TRBV19 and TRBJ1-5, with TRBD1 identical over 7 bases. The CDR3 is 14 residues long. The J segment lost 4 bases and the V segment lost 5 bases, leaving 5 bases of the junction unmatched. CDR1 and CDR2 (germline): LNHDA, SQIVND (reference sequence). The CDR3 DNA reads as TGTGCCAGTAGTTGGACAGGCGTGAATCAGCCCCAGCATTTT. Translating it yields CASSWTGVNQPQHF.

V and J are TRBV25-1 and TRBJ1-6, with 7 bases aligning to TRBD1. After removal of 3 bases from V and 10 bases from J, the junction contained 12 bases not matched to a gene. CDR1 and CDR2 (germline): MGHDK, SYGVNS. The CDR3 spans 16 residues. CDR3: CASSESGTALQSPLHF. The CDR3 DNA is TGTGCCAGCAGTGAGTCCGGGACAGCTCTACAATCACCCCTCCACTTT.

This chain links TRBV2 with TRBJ1-4; D ambiguous. Germline V gene sequence: CDR1 SNHLY, CDR2 FYNNEI. The CDR3 sequence is 12 residues long. Trimming cost V 8 bases and J 7 bases, with 11 bases left between them. The CDR3 is CASLFSGEKLFF. The CDR3 DNA sequence: TGTGCCAGCCTCTTTTCGGGTGAAAAACTGTTTTTT. The variable domain in full, with the rest retrieved from reference TRBV2 and TRBJ1-4, is EPEVTQTPSHQVTQMGQEVILRCVPISNHLYFYWYRQILGQKVEFLVSFYNNEISEKSEIFDDQFSVERPDGSNFTLKIRSTKLEDSAMYFCASLFSGEKLFFGSGTQLSVL.

The chain combines TRBV5-8 with TRBJ2-1, with D perhaps TRBD2 (5 bases). Trimming shortened V by 4 bases and J by 3 bases, and 8 bases separated the two germline ends. The CDR3 covers 13 residues. Germline V gives CDR1 SGHTS, CDR2 YDEGEE. CDR3 in DNA: TGTGCCAGCAGCCCCGGGGTCTACAATGAGCAGTTCTTC. It encodes CASSPGVYNEQFF.

This chain uses TRBV11-2 with TRBJ1-2; TRBD1 aligns across 7 bases. With 0 bases clipped from V and 6 bases from J, the junction kept 7 bases outside the gene matches. The germline gives CDR1 SGHAT, CDR2 FQNNGV. CDR3 length: 15 amino acids. For the CDR3, the DNA is TGTGCCAGCAGCTTAGAACCGACAGGGCCTCATGGCTACACCTTC. This gives the protein CASSLEPTGPHGYTF.

The chain recombines TRBV4-1 with TRBJ2-1, with TRBD1 matching 10 bases. The CDR3 runs to 17 residues. With 1 base clipped from V and 8 bases from J, the junction kept 11 bases outside the gene matches. Germline loops: CDR1 MGHRA, CDR2 YSYEKL. This CDR3 reads CASSQVGQGSPWDEQFF. DNA of the CDR3: TGCGCCAGCAGCCAAGTGGGACAGGGGTCCCCTTGGGATGAGCAGTTCTTC.

The V and J genes are TRBV3-1 (or the pseudogene TRBV3-2) and TRBJ2-7, with 7 nucleotides matching TRBD2. Trimming removed 9 bases from V and 6 bases from J; junction bases left unmatched: 11. CDR3 size: 13 residues. The germline gives CDR1 LGHDT, CDR2 YNNKEL (reference sequence). The CDR3 is CASVGRASGEQYF. DNA of the CDR3: TGTGCCAGTGTAGGGAGGGCGTCTGGCGAGCAGTACTTC.

This clone was counted a single time. The V gene is TRBV9, the J gene TRBJ1-4; tentatively, D is TRBD1 (6 bases). Germline V lookup: CDR1 SGDLS, CDR2 YYNGEE. Deletions cut 0 bases from V and 0 bases from J, with 12 bases between. The CDR3 consists of 17 residues. In nucleotides, the CDR3 is TGTGCCAGCAGCGTAGAGGGGGGGAGTGCAACTAATGAAAAACTGTTTTTT. Translated: CASSVEGGSATNEKLFF.

The genes are TRBV27 and TRBJ2-6, with 9 bases that match TRBD1. This CDR3 comprises 17 residues. V trimming: 6 bases; J trimming: 0 bases; junction bases outside the gene matches: 6. Germline CDR1 MNHEY, CDR2 SMNVEV (reference sequence). CDR3 sequence reads: CASSRQGVSSGANVLTF. The CDR3 DNA is TGTGCCAGCAGCCGACAGGGGGTGAGCTCTGGGGCCAACGTCCTGACTTTC.

The chain carries TRBV18 and TRBJ2-2; 9 nucleotides agree with TRBD1. Losses at the gene ends were 11 bases for V and 6 bases for J; bases not matched to a gene: 10. CDR1 and CDR2 (germline): KGHSH, LQKENI. The CDR3 sequence is 14 residues long. As DNA, the CDR3 is TGTGCCTGCGGGACAGGGCCGGGAGCCGGGGAGCTGTTTTTT. Protein product: CACGTGPGAGELFF. The entire variable domain, with the rest obtained from reference TRBV18 and TRBJ2-2, is as follows: NAGVMQNPRHLVRRRGQEARLRCSPMKGHSHVYWYRQLPEEGLKFMVYLQKENIIDESGMPKERFSAEFPKEGPSILRIQQVVRGDSAAYFCACGTGPGAGELFFGEGSRLTVL.

The chain has TRBV2 and TRBJ1-4; 8 bases match TRBD1. Germline V gene data show CDR1 as SNHLY and CDR2 as FYNNEI. CDR3 length: 13 residues. V was pared by 8 bases and J by 4 bases, with 3 bases of the junction left unmatched. CDR3 nucleotide sequence: TGTGCCAGCTGGGACAGGCTTAATGAAAAACTGTTTTTT. Protein sequence: CASWDRLNEKLFF.